This TCR beta chain is drawn from a study of control samples from healthy donors and cancer patients. Germline loops: CDR1 SQVTM, CDR2 ANQGSEA. Deletions cut 0 bases from V and 12 bases from J, with 13 bases between. This CDR3 region has 12 residues. Data came from immunoSEQ multiplex PCR; TCRdb stores just in-frame clones and leaves some out. The sample gives 90,000 to 100,000 clones, about four fifths of which show up once; over 9.5% is in the top ten. The sequence was collected from a woman aged 25-40 years in good health. The V and J genes are TRBV29-1 and TRBJ2-3; either TRBD1 or TRBD2 may fit D (6 bases each). Sequencing used blood. The CDR3: CSVEDLGGPQYF. The CDR3 DNA reads as TGCAGCGTTGAAGATCTAGGGGGGCCACAGTATTTT.